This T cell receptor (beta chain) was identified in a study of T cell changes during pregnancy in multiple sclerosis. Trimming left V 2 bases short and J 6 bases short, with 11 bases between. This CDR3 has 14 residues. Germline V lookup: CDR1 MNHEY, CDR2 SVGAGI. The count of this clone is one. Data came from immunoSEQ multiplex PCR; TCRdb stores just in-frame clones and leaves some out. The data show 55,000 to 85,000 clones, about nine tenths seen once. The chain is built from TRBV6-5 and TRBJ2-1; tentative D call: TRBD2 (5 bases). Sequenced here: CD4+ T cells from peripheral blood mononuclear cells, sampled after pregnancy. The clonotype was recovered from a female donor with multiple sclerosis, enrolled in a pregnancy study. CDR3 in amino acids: CASSYQRLRNEQFF. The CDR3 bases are TGTGCCAGCAGTTACCAGCGACTACGCAATGAGCAGTTCTTC.